This T cell receptor beta chain was profiled in a study of CD8+ T cells in alopecia areata. Study overall: In an open-label trial, patients got 5 to 10 mg tofacitinib twice daily. Tofacitinib dosing lasted 6 to 18 months, which was then followed by 6 months off drug.

The length of the CDR3 is 13 residues. Germline V gives CDR1 MGHRA, CDR2 YSYEKL. With 3 bases removed from V and 3 bases from J, the gap between germline ends came to 9 bases. Peripheral blood and lesional scalp punch biopsies were taken from alopecia areata patients. Extracted from the samples, RNA was reverse transcribed into cDNA to serve as the sequencing template. Profiling relied on immunoSEQ multiplex PCR, and the TCRdb table lists in-frame clones only, not all of them. Here the sample spans 130,000 to 150,000 clones, about 87% being singletons. The input for sequencing was CD8+ T cells sorted from blood, taken at week 0. The chain couples TRBV4-1 to TRBJ2-7; TRBD2 might be the D (5 bases). This receptor was identified in a human donor with alopecia areata. The CDR3 here is CASSQGSLYEQYF. For the CDR3, the DNA is TGCGCCAGCAGCCAGGGGAGCCTCTACGAGCAGTACTTC.